Sequencing of this T cell receptor (beta chain) was carried out in a study of a mutant IDH1 vaccine in newly diagnosed glioma (dated by TCRdb to the early 2020s). As for the study more broadly: In the chemotherapy-containing groups, vaccination started alongside temozolomide cycles, whereas in patients who had radiotherapy alone it started 4-6 weeks after radiotherapy. Longitudinal TCRB deep sequencing was performed for roughly 25 treated patients wherever samples were available for exploratory analyses. Peripheral blood was collected at six visits: V03 (baseline), V05, V07, V10, V12 and V13. Before enrollment, most patients had been given radiochemotherapy with temozolomide as standard therapy, while the rest had received either radiotherapy alone or temozolomide alone. The week-35 safety follow-up took place at visit V12, and the week-47 end of study took place at visit V13. The approximately 30 treated patients were approximately 62% male and approximately 40% female, with a mean age of approximately 38 years.

The method behind the library was the immunoSEQ multiplex PCR assay. Following the manufacturer's protocol, the hsTCRB Kit was used to amplify rearranged TCR beta chain sequences. Sequencing of TCRB libraries was carried out on an Illumina MiSeq. On the authors' methods: Demultiplexing, trimming and gene mapping were performed with the kit vendor's proprietary platform. Entries here come from immuneACCESS through TCRdb and include only in-frame sequences with V and J called. Some clones fail to appear in such tables; in the studies checked, an unresolved V gene covers under half of the shortfall, and the cause of the remainder is unknown. V, J and clone size derive from that table, while D and trimming were established from the DNA sequence. The sample contains nearly 50,000 clones, approximately 84% of them found a single time. Jointly, the top ten make up 4.3% of the sample. On the study overall, not on this receptor specifically: Changes in the top peripheral T cell clonotypes picked up by TCRB sequencing did not appear to be linked to pseudoprogression. Availability determined which PBMC samples were chosen for TCRB deep sequencing. Vaccine-induced immune responses across multiple MHC alleles were detected in over 85% of patients. According to the authors, sample limitations meant that analyses of patient blood samples could not be reproduced.

Note on this clone: It lacks a known antigen. Base qualities are not at hand, and no much larger clone is one base apart.

Cut back by 2 bases and 3 bases, the V and J ends lie 10 bases apart. From the cysteine through the phenylalanine, the CDR3 covers 15 amino acids. Only CDR3 DNA is held: 45 bases, read in frame from base 1. According to the germline V gene, CDR1 reads MNHNS and CDR2 reads SASEGT. Explained via the paper, the time point label denotes: week 47, end of study. Every vaccine dose consisted of 300 ug of a 20-mer mutant IDH1 peptide in Montanide, administered subcutaneously together with topical imiquimod. Patients received eight vaccinations in weeks 1, 3, 5, 7, 11, 15, 19 and 23, corresponding to visits V03 through V10. The donors had newly diagnosed IDH1-mutant astrocytomas of WHO grade 3 or 4 that showed loss of nuclear ATRX. The samples were drawn from NOA16, a multicentre, single-arm, open-label phase I trial in Germany that tested a mutant IDH1 peptide vaccine in humans for the first time. Genomic DNA for TCRB sequencing was isolated from EDTA blood with the DNeasy Blood and Tissue Kit.

Here the chain combines TRBV6-1 and TRBJ1-4; the D gene remains uncertain. Material: PBMCs, obtained from a glioma patient whose treatment included an IDH1 peptide vaccine. The TCR originated in a woman in her twenties or thirties with glioma. Some clones in this sample may be carry-over from other donors' samples. The CDR3 corresponds to CASSEIRRANEKLFF. The bases are TGTGCCAGCAGTGAAATCAGGAGGGCTAATGAAAAACTGTTTTTT.